The 8 T cell receptor beta chains given below trace back to one sample, sequenced in a study of blood T cell repertoires in COVID-19. TCRdb's copy holds only in-frame clones and misses some; the assay was immunoSEQ multiplex PCR. The sample has 200,000 to 250,000 clones, less than 90% seen once. The sample was peripheral blood. The receptors derive from a man aged 55 to 70 with acute or convalescent COVID-19.

The gene calls are TRBV4-1 and TRBJ2-7; 10 bases are a match to TRBD2. The CDR3 is 15 amino acids. V trimming: 4 bases; J trimming: 2 bases; junction bases outside the gene matches: 5. Germline loops: CDR1 MGHRA, CDR2 YSYEKL. CDR3: CASSPQREGPYEQYF. CDR3 in DNA: TGCGCCAGCAGCCCCCAGCGGGAGGGCCCCTACGAGCAGTACTTC.

This clone was seen just once. The chain combines TRBV2 with TRBJ2-1; the match to TRBD2 covers 9 bases. The CDR3 runs 16 residues. V dropped 7 bases and J dropped 6; count of bases not matched to a gene: 13. Germline lookup yields CDR1 SNHLY and CDR2 FYNNEI. In DNA form, the CDR3 reads TGTGCCAGCAATCAATACACCGGGACTAGCTCCAATGAGCAGTTCTTC. It is translated as CASNQYTGTSSNEQFF.

In this sample, this clone turned up once. The chain joins TRBV19 to TRBJ2-3; D perhaps matches TRBD1 (5 bases). The CDR3 consists of 16 residues. Germline V CDR1 and CDR2: LNHDA, SQIVND (reference sequence). Deletions cut 4 bases from V and 1 base from J, with 15 bases between. The CDR3 is CASSTRRDFGTDTQYF. The DNA of the CDR3 is TGTGCCAGTAGTACCCGCAGGGATTTTGGCACAGATACGCAGTATTTT.

The sample holds one count of this clone. V and J are TRBV5-1 and TRBJ2-5, with TRBD1 matching over 9 bases. Losses at the gene ends were 7 bases for V and 2 bases for J; bases not matched to a gene: 18. This CDR3 region has 18 residues. Per the germline V gene, CDR1 is SGHRS and CDR2 is YFSETQ. CDR3 residues: CASQKKRPGQGWQETQYF. DNA of the CDR3: TGCGCCAGCCAAAAGAAACGACCGGGACAGGGTTGGCAAGAGACCCAGTACTTC. Filled out from reference TRBV5-1 and TRBJ2-5, the complete variable domain reads KAGVTQTPRYLIKTRGQQVTLSCSPISGHRSVSWYQQTPGQGLQFLFEYFSETQRNKGNFPGRFSGRQFSNSRSEMNVSTLELGDSALYLCASQKKRPGQGWQETQYFGPGTRLLVL.

This rearrangement joins TRBV4-2 to TRBJ1-2; D not resolved. The germline V gene has CDR1 LGHNA and CDR2 YNFKEQ. Trimming left V 0 bases short and J 3 bases short, with 17 bases between. CDR3 length: 17 residues. The chain's CDR3 is CASSQDWPISRHYGYTF. The CDR3 DNA reads TGTGCCAGCAGCCAAGATTGGCCCATTTCACGCCACTATGGCTACACCTTC.

This chain joins TRBV7-3 and TRBJ1-1, with D maybe TRBD1 (5 bases). CDR3 length: 15 residues. The germline gives CDR1 SGHTA, CDR2 FQGTGA. Trimming left V 0 bases short and J 8 bases short, with 16 bases between. The CDR3 region is CASSLTLAAGSEAFF. In nucleotides, the CDR3 is TGTGCCAGCAGCTTAACGTTAGCGGCAGGGTCCGAAGCTTTCTTT.

The V call is TRBV15, the J call TRBJ1-1, with D possibly TRBD1 on 5 matching bases. The germline CDR1 and CDR2 sequences are LNHNV and YYDKDF (reference sequence). The CDR3 is made up of 14 amino acids. Trimming pared 1 base from V and 2 bases from J, leaving 8 bases between. The CDR3, as DNA: TGTGCCACCAGCAGAGTTCAGGGAAACACTGAAGCTTTCTTT. It yields the protein CATSRVQGNTEAFF.

V usage is TRBV29-1 and J usage is TRBJ2-2; 7 bases match TRBD1. The germline V gene encodes CDR1 SQVTM and CDR2 ANQGSEA. The V and J ends lost 2 bases and 6 bases, in that order; junction bases with no gene match: 6. The CDR3 loop spans 14 amino acids. CDR3 nucleotide sequence: TGCAGCGTTGAAAGGGGGCTTTCGGCCGGGGAGCTGTTTTTT. Its translation is CSVERGLSAGELFF.